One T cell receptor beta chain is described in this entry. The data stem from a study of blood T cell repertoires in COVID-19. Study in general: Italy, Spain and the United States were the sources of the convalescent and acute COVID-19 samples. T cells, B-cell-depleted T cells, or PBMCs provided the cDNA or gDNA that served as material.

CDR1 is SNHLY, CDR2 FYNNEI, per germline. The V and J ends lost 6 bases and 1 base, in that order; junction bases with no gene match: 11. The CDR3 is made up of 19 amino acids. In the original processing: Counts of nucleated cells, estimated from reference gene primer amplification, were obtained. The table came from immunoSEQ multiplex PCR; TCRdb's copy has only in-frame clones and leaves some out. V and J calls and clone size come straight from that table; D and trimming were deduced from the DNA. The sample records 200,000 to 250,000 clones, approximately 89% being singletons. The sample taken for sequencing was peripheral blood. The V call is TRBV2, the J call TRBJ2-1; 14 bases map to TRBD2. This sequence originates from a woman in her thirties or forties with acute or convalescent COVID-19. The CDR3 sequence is CASRTTSGGATGSYNEQFF. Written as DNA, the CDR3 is TGTGCCAGCAGAACGACTAGCGGGGGGGCCACGGGGTCCTACAATGAGCAGTTCTTC.